This is a list of T cell receptor beta chains from one sample in a study of cytomegalovirus exposure and HLA in healthy donors. TCRdb keeps only in-frame clones here, not all; method: immunoSEQ multiplex PCR. Of about 130,000 clones detected, 81% appear once; the ten largest clones hold about 0.7%. Sequenced: PBMCs. The receptors come from a man aged 18 to 30 in good health and CMV-seronegative. CDR3s include the opening cysteine and the closing phenylalanine or tryptophan. The D gene is left open where the match is weak. The size field is filled for only some rows; it gives once, few, many or a size class.

abundance	d_gene	v_gene	j_gene	CDR3aa	CDR3nt
NA	TRBD1	TRBV25-1	TRBJ1-2	CASSGQGPPYGYTF	TGTGCCAGCAGCGGACAGGGGCCTCCCTACGGGTACACCTTC
NA	NA	TRBV9	TRBJ1-3	CASSVAEGRADTIYF	TGTGCCAGCAGCGTAGCTGAGGGTAGGGCGGACACCATATATTTT
NA	NA	TRBV4-1	TRBJ1-5	CASSLSGGAGGNQPQHF	TGCGCCAGCAGCCTCTCAGGTGGGGCAGGGGGCAATCAGCCCCAGCATTTT
NA	TRBD1	TRBV7-2	TRBJ1-5	CASSQGQGSNQPQHF	TGTGCCAGCAGCCAGGGACAGGGGAGCAATCAGCCCCAGCATTTT
once	NA	TRBV5-6	TRBJ1-1	CASSLSQGLRAFF	TGTGCCAGCAGCTTGTCTCAGGGGTTGAGAGCTTTCTTT
NA	TRBD1	TRBV19	TRBJ1-5	CASSIGTGQGQPQHF	TGTGCCAGTAGTATAGGGACAGGGCAAGGTCAGCCCCAGCATTTT
NA	NA	TRBV19	TRBJ1-5	CASRDAGVSNQPQHF	TGTGCCAGTAGGGACGCAGGGGTAAGCAATCAGCCCCAGCATTTT
NA	NA	TRBV7-2	TRBJ2-7	CASGRLTYEQYF	TGTGCCAGCGGCCGACTTACCTACGAGCAGTACTTC
NA	TRBD2	TRBV5-4	TRBJ2-1	CASSWGGPTLNNEQFF	TGTGCCAGCAGCTGGGGGGGACCGACACTCAACAATGAGCAGTTCTTC
NA	NA	TRBV7-6	TRBJ2-2	CASSLGTANTGELFF	TGTGCCAGCAGCTTAGGGACAGCGAACACCGGGGAGCTGTTTTTT
NA	NA	TRBV2	TRBJ1-2	CASTESYGYTF	TGTGCCAGCACGGAGTCGTATGGCTACACCTTC
NA	NA	TRBV27	TRBJ1-5	CASAPFGEPQHF	TGTGCCAGCGCCCCTTTCGGGGAACCCCAGCATTTT
NA	NA	TRBV5-1	TRBJ2-5	CASSWDTVFVETQYF	TGCGCCAGCAGCTGGGACACGGTCTTCGTGGAGACCCAGTACTTC
NA	TRBD2	TRBV7-9	TRBJ2-1	CASSLSLAGGLDEQFF	TGTGCCAGCAGCTTATCACTAGCGGGGGGGTTGGATGAGCAGTTCTTC
few	NA	TRBV6-6	TRBJ2-3	CASAGQADTQYF	TGTGCCAGCGCGGGGCAGGCAGATACGCAGTATTTT
NA	TRBD1	TRBV4-3	TRBJ1-2	CASSPLDRGWDGYTF	TGCGCCAGCAGCCCCCTAGACAGGGGGTGGGACGGCTACACCTTC
NA	NA	TRBV30	TRBJ2-2	CAWTQGTGELFF	TGTGCCTGGACCCAGGGCACCGGGGAGCTGTTTTTT
NA	NA	TRBV7-9	TRBJ2-1	CASSTRGMGESNNEQFF	TGTGCCAGCAGCACACGCGGGATGGGGGAATCGAACAATGAGCAGTTCTTC
NA	NA	TRBV30	TRBJ1-2	CAWSPSGATVYGYTF	TGTGCCTGGAGCCCTAGCGGGGCCACTGTCTATGGCTACACCTTC
NA	TRBD2	TRBV27	TRBJ2-1	CASSLTGGSYNEQFF	TGTGCCAGCAGTTTAACGGGGGGTTCATACAATGAGCAGTTCTTC
NA	NA	TRBV19	TRBJ2-3	CASSMSSVPGDTQYF	TGTGCCAGTAGTATGTCTAGCGTCCCCGGAGATACGCAGTATTTT
few	NA	TRBV30	TRBJ2-4	CAWLAAGGNIQYF	TGTGCCTGGCTAGCCGCAGGGGGGAACATTCAGTACTTC
NA	NA	TRBV4-1	TRBJ2-4	CASSQETVPNKNIQYF	TGCGCCAGCAGCCAAGAAACGGTCCCGAACAAAAACATTCAGTACTTC
NA	TRBD2	TRBV2	TRBJ2-5	CASRKISGGEGTQYF	TGTGCCAGCAGGAAGATTAGCGGGGGGGAGGGGACCCAGTACTTC
NA	NA	TRBV18	TRBJ1-6	CASSPLGRTHENSPLHF	TGTGCCAGCTCACCATTGGGTAGGACACATGAGAACTCACCCCTCCACTTT
NA	NA	TRBV6-5	TRBJ1-2	CASSYSGESGYTF	TGTGCCAGCAGTTATTCAGGGGAGAGTGGCTACACCTTC
NA	NA	TRBV9	TRBJ2-7	CASSVAGTASYEQYF	TGTGCCAGCAGCGTGGCGGGGACAGCCTCCTACGAGCAGTACTTC
once	TRBD1	TRBV5-1	TRBJ2-5	CASSWRGTGEETQYF	TGCGCCAGCAGCTGGCGGGGGACAGGGGAAGAGACCCAGTACTTC
few	NA	TRBV5-6	TRBJ1-2	CASSLEAWTAHYGYTF	TGTGCCAGCAGCTTGGAGGCGTGGACAGCCCACTATGGCTACACCTTC
NA	NA	TRBV6-1	TRBJ1-4	CASTLSDGVREKLFF	TGTGCCAGCACCCTCAGCGACGGGGTACGCGAAAAACTGTTTTTT
few	TRBD1	TRBV11-2	TRBJ2-7	CASSLMGQSYEQYF	TGTGCCAGCAGCTTAATGGGACAGAGCTACGAGCAGTACTTC
NA	NA	TRBV9	TRBJ2-3	CASSVPAGADTDTQYF	TGTGCCAGCAGCGTCCCCGCGGGGGCCGACACAGATACGCAGTATTTT
NA	NA	TRBV7-2	TRBJ2-5	CASSSGGGETQYF	TGTGCCAGCAGCTCCGGAGGAGGAGAGACCCAGTACTTC
once	NA	TRBV7-2	TRBJ1-5	CASSSRSGPQHF	TGTGCCAGCAGCTCGAGAAGTGGGCCCCAGCATTTT
NA	TRBD1	TRBV20-1	TRBJ1-1	CSAPTGAAFF	TGCAGTGCCCCGACAGGGGCCGCTTTCTTT
NA	NA	TRBV4-3	TRBJ1-1	CASSPTGALNTEAFF	TGCGCCAGCAGTCCTACAGGCGCCTTAAACACTGAAGCTTTCTTT
NA	NA	TRBV28	TRBJ2-7	CASSSFTGTNSYEQYF	TGTGCCAGCAGTTCCTTTACAGGGACGAACTCCTACGAGCAGTACTTC
NA	NA	TRBV18	TRBJ1-2	CASSPSSPGGANSYGYTF	TGTGCCAGCTCACCATCGTCCCCCGGCGGTGCTAATAGCTATGGCTACACCTTC
NA	TRBD1	TRBV7-9	TRBJ1-5	CASSLDRGGNQPQHF	TGTGCCAGCAGCTTAGACAGGGGAGGCAATCAGCCCCAGCATTTT
NA	TRBD1	TRBV5-1	TRBJ2-3	CASSLQGVSTDTQYF	TGCGCCAGCAGCTTACAGGGGGTGAGCACAGATACGCAGTATTTT
few	TRBD1	TRBV27	TRBJ2-5	CASSSRTGDWETQYF	TGTGCCAGCAGTTCCCGGACAGGGGACTGGGAGACCCAGTACTTC
NA	NA	TRBV30	TRBJ2-7	CAWVGHLGGEQYF	TGTGCCTGGGTTGGACACCTGGGAGGAGAGCAGTACTTC